The 7 T cell receptor beta chains reported below all come from one sample, sequenced in a study of blood T cell repertoires in COVID-19. Here immunoSEQ multiplex PCR was the method, and the copy in TCRdb shows in-frame clones only, minus some. This sample has about 190,000 clones, with approximately 84% found just once. The specimen sequenced was PBMCs or T cells enriched from blood (not recorded which). All receptors derive from a woman aged 25 to 39 who had recovered from COVID-19.

CDR3 in amino acids: CASSWGGNNEQFF. The CDR3 region has the DNA TGCGCCAGCAGCTGGGGAGGTAACAATGAGCAGTTCTTC. J is TRBJ2-1 and V is TRBV5-1; D is perhaps TRBD2 (6 bases). Trimming pared 3 bases from V and 5 bases from J, leaving 9 bases between. The CDR3 spans 13 residues. Germline CDR1 reads SGHRS; CDR2 reads YFSETQ.

This chain uses TRBV7-9 with TRBJ2-3, with D hard to call. From germline, CDR1 is SEHNR and CDR2 FQNEAQ (reference sequence). V was trimmed by 1 base and J by 2 bases, leaving 4 bases between them. The CDR3 runs 13 residues. CDR3 nucleotides: TGTGCCAGCAGCTTAGTCCTCACAGATACGCAGTATTTT. Its protein product is CASSLVLTDTQYF.

The rearrangement uses TRBV10-3 and TRBJ2-2, with TRBD2 matching over 10 bases. V was clipped by 4 bases and J by 7 bases; unmatched bases: 6. This CDR3 has 15 amino acids. CDR1 and CDR2 from the germline V gene are ENHRY and SYGVKD. In DNA, the CDR3 is TGTGCCATCAGTGCGACTAGCGGGCATAACGGGGAGCTGTTTTTT. Translation gives CAISATSGHNGELFF.

The rearrangement uses TRBV7-9 and TRBJ1-6, with D hard to call. CDR3 length: 13 amino acids. Trimming shortened V by 7 bases and J by 9 bases, and 13 bases separated the two germline ends. CDR1 SEHNR and CDR2 FQNEAQ come from the germline V gene (reference sequence). CDR3 sequence reads: CASNSAGGSPLHF. The CDR3 nucleotides are TGTGCCAGCAACTCCGCGGGTGGTTCACCCCTCCACTTT. Together with reference TRBV7-9 and TRBJ1-6, the CDR3 gives the full variable domain: DTGVSQNPRHKITKRGQNVTFRCDPISEHNRLYWYRQTLGQGPEFLTYFQNEAQLEKSRLLSDRFSAERPKGSFSTLEIQRTEQGDSAMYLCASNSAGGSPLHFGNGTRLTVT.

The chain joins TRBV11-3 to TRBJ1-5; D not resolved. There are 10 residues in the CDR3. Looked up from germline, CDR1 is SGHNT and CDR2 is YENEEA. The V and J ends lost 8 bases and 6 bases respectively, with 5 bases between them. The CDR3 sequence is CASVAQPQHF. The CDR3 DNA follows: TGTGCCAGCGTGGCTCAGCCCCAGCATTTT.

V is TRBV5-1 and J is TRBJ2-3; TRBD2 might be the D (5 bases). The CDR3 covers 14 residues. Trimming shortened V by 4 bases and J by 0 bases, and 9 bases separated the two germline ends. Germline CDR1 SGHRS, CDR2 YFSETQ. CDR3 bases: TGCGCCAGCAGCGACGGGAAGAGCACAGATACGCAGTATTTT. Amino acids: CASSDGKSTDTQYF.

V usage is TRBV11-2 and J usage is TRBJ1-1; D not certain. The V and J ends lost 1 base and 6 bases respectively, with 9 bases between them. The germline gives CDR1 SGHAT, CDR2 FQNNGV. CDR3 length: 13 residues. CDR3 DNA sequence: TGTGCCAGCAGCTTAGTGGTCGGGGCTGAAGCTTTCTTT. This translates into CASSLVVGAEAFF.